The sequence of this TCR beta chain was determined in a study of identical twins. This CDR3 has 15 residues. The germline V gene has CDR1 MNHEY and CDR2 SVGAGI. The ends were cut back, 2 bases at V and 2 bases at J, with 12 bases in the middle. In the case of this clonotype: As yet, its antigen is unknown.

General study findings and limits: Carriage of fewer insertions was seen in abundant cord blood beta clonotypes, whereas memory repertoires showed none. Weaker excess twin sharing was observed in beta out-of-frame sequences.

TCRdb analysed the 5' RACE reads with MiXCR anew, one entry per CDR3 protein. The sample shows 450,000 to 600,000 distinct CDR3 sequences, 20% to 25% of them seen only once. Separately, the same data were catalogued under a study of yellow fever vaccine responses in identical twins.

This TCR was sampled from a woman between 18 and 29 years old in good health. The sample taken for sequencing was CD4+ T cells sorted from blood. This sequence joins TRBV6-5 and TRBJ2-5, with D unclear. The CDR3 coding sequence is TGTGCCAGCAGTTACGTCGGGCAGATGCAAGAGACCCAGTACTTC. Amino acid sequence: CASSYVGQMQETQYF.